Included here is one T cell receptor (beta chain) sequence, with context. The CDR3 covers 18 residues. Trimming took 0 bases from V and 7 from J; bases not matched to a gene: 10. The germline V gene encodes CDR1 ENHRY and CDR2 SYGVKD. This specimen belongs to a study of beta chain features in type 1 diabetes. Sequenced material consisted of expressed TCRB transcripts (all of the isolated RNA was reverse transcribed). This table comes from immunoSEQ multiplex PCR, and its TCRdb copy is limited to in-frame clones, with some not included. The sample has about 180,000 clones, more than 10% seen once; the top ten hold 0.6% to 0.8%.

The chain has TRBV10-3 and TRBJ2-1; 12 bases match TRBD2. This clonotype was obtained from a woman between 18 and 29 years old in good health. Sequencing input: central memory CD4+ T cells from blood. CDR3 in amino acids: CAISESISSGRARNEQFF. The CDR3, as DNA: TGTGCCATCAGTGAGTCGATTTCTAGCGGGAGGGCCAGGAATGAGCAGTTCTTC.